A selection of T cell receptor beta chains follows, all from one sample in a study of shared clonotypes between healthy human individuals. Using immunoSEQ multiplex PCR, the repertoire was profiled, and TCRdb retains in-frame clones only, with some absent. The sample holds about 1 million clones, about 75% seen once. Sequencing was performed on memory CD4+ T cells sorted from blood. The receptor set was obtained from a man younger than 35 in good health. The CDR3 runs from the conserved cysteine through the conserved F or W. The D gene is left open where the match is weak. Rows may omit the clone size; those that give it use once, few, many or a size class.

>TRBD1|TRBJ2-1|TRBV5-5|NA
TGTGCCAGCAGCTGGGAGACAGGGGACCACAATGAGCAGTTCTTC
CASSWETGDHNEQFF
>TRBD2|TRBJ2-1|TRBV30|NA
TGTGCCTGGAGTTCAACTAGCGCCTCCCCCACAATTGCGCAGTTCTTC
CAWSSTSASPTIAQFF
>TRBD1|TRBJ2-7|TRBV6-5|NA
TGTGCCAGCAGATACGGGACAGGGAATTCCTACGAGCAGTACTTC
CASRYGTGNSYEQYF
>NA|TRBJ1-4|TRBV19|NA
TGTGCCATCCGAAGAGGAGAAAAACTGTTTTTT
CAIRRGEKLFF
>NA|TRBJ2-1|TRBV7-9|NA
TGTGCCAGCAGCTTCGAATCCCTTAATGAGCAGTTCTTC
CASSFESLNEQFF
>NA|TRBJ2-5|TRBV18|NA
TGTGCCAGCTCACCACCGAACTACCAAGAGACCCAGTACTTC
CASSPPNYQETQYF
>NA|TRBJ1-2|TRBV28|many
TGTGCCACCAAACCGGACAGCTGGGTAGGCTACACCTTC
CATKPDSWVGYTF
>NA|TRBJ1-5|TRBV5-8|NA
TGTGCCAGCACCCTAGGGACGGTTCGCCATCAGCCCCAGCATTTT
CASTLGTVRHQPQHF
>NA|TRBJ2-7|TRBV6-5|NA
TGTGCCAGCAGTTACTCAAGCTTGCGGGGTGTCTACGAGCAGTACTTC
CASSYSSLRGVYEQYF
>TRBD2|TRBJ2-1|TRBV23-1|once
TGCGCCAGCAGGATGACTAGCGGGGTCCTTTACAATGAGCAGTTCTTC
CASRMTSGVLYNEQFF
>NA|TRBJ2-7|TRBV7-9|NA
TGTGCCAGCAGCCCCGGCGCCTACGAGCAGTACTTC
CASSPGAYEQYF
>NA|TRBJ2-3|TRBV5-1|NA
TGCGCCAGCAGCTTGGGTGAGCGCTACCGCACAGATACGCAGTATTTT
CASSLGERYRTDTQYF
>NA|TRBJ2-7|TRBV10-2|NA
TGCGCCAGCAGGAATAGCGGAAATATAATGGAGCAGTACTTC
CASRNSGNIMEQYF
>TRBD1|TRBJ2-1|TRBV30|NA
TGTGCCTGGAGTCGTCCGGGACAGGACTACAATGAGCAGTTCTTC
CAWSRPGQDYNEQFF
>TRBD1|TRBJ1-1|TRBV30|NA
TGTGCCTGGCACCGTAGCCCCTCCGGGACAGGGGGGAACACTGAAGCTTTCTTT
CAWHRSPSGTGGNTEAFF
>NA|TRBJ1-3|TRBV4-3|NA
TGCGCCAGCAGCCAAGATATCCCGAGCTCTGGAAACACCATATATTTT
CASSQDIPSSGNTIYF
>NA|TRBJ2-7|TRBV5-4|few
TGTGCCAGCAGCTTCGGGGAGTACGAGCAGTACTTC
CASSFGEYEQYF
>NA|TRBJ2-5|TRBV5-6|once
TGTGCCAGCAGCGAAACGGACAGGAGGGCGGAGACCCAGTACTTC
CASSETDRRAETQYF
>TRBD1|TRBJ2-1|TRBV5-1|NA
TGCGCCAGCAGCTCCGGACAGGGAGGAATGCTAGTCAATGAGCAGTTCTTC
CASSSGQGGMLVNEQFF
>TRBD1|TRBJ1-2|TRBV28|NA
TGTGCCAGCAGTATAGGGGGCGCGGTCTATGGCTACACCTTC
CASSIGGAVYGYTF
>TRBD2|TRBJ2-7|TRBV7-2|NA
TGTGCCAGCAGCATTAGCGGGGTCTCTGGAGAGCAGTACTTC
CASSISGVSGEQYF
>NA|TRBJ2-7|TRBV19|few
TGTGCCAGTAGTATAGCTGCGGGTGGGAGCTCCTACGAGCAGTACTTC
CASSIAAGGSSYEQYF
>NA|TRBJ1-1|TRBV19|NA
TGTGCCAGTAGTATCAGACTCCTAAACACTGAAGCTTTCTTT
CASSIRLLNTEAFF
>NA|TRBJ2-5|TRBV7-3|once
TGTGCCAGCAGCCCCTCCGGGACATTAGGGGAGACCCAGTACTTC
CASSPSGTLGETQYF
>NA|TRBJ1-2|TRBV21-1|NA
TGTGCCAGCAGCTCTAACCCCCCCAGACAGCCCAACTATGGCTACACCTTC
CASSSNPPRQPNYGYTF
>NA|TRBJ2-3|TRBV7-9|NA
TGTGCCAGCAGCTTAGCGGCGGATCAGCCCCAGTATTTT
CASSLAADQPQYF
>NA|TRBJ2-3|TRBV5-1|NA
TGCGCCAGCAGCTCGTCAGCAGATACGCAGTATTTT
CASSSSADTQYF
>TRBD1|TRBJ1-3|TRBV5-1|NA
TGCGCCAGCAGCACGGACAGGGGGTCGGCTGGAAACACCATATATTTT
CASSTDRGSAGNTIYF
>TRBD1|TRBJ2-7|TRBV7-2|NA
TGTGCCAGCAGTTCACGACAGGGGCCCTACGAGCAGTACTTC
CASSSRQGPYEQYF
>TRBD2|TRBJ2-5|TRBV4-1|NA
TGCGCCAGCAGCCAAGGTCAGACTAGCGGTACCCAAGAGACCCAGTACTTC
CASSQGQTSGTQETQYF
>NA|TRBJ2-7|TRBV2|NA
TGTGCCAGCAGCCGGCAGCTCTACGAGCAGTACTTC
CASSRQLYEQYF
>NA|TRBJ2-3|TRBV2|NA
TGTGCCAGCAGTGATGAAGCAGATACGCAGTATTTT
CASSDEADTQYF
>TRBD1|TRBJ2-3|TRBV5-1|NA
TGCGCCAGCAGCTTGCTCGGACAGGGGGCAATAGATACGCAGTATTTT
CASSLLGQGAIDTQYF
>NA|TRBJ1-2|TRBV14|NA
TGTGCCAGCAGCCAAGTAGGGGGGCTGGGCTACACCTTC
CASSQVGGLGYTF
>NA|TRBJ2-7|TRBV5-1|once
TGCGCCAGCAGCTTTACATCTCTCCCGGCCGAGCAGTACTTC
CASSFTSLPAEQYF
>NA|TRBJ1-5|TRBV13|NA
TGTGCCAGCAGCTTACGGGGGAAGCCCCAGCATTTT
CASSLRGKPQHF
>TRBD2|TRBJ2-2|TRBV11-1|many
TGTGCCAGCAGCTTAGGACTAGCGGGGATATACACCGGGGAGCTGTTTTTT
CASSLGLAGIYTGELFF
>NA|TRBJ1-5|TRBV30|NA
TGTGCCTGGAGTGTAGGTGCTCAGCCCCAGCATTTT
CAWSVGAQPQHF
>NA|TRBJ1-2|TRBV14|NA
TGTGCCAGCAGCCAAGATCTGGCAGGGTATGGCTACACCTTC
CASSQDLAGYGYTF
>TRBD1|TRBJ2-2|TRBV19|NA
TGTGCCAGTAGTAGCGGGACAGGGATGAACACCGGGGAGCTGTTTTTT
CASSSGTGMNTGELFF
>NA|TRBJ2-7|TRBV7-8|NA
TGTGCCAGCAGCTTGGCAGGGCCGTACGAGCAGTACTTC
CASSLAGPYEQYF
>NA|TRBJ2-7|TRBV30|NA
TGTGCCTGGAAAGACAGAGCCGAGCAGTACTTC
CAWKDRAEQYF
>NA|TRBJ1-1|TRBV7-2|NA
TGTGCCAGCAGCTCCGTTCGCAGGGGAACTGAAGCTTTCTTT
CASSSVRRGTEAFF
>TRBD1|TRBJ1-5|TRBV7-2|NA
TGTGCCAGCAGCCTGGGACAGGTTGGCAATCAGCCCCAGCATTTT
CASSLGQVGNQPQHF
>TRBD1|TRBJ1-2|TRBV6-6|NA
TGTGCCAGCAGTCAAAGGACAGGGGGCTACACCTTC
CASSQRTGGYTF
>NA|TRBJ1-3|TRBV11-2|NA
TGTGCCAGCAGCTTAGGGGTATCCTCTGGAAACACCATATATTTT
CASSLGVSSGNTIYF